Following are 10 T cell receptor beta chains from one sample sequenced in a study of T cells after posttransplantation cyclophosphamide (dated by TCRdb to 2015 to 2016). Libraries came from the immunoSEQ multiplex PCR assay. Imported from immuneACCESS, the table was reduced by TCRdb to in-frame sequences with V and J called. These copies leave out some clones; in studies compared against another copy, an unresolved V gene accounts for under half, and the cause of the remainder is not known. For this sample there are 45,000 to 65,000 clones; about 82% appear just once. The leading ten clones occupy roughly 2.8% of the sample. The specimen sequenced was PBMCs. These receptors all come from a man younger than 40 with a blood cancer, CMV-positive, and with a related stem cell donor.

This clone was seen a single time. The rearrangement uses TRBV6-7 and TRBJ2-2; tentatively, D is TRBD2 (6 bases). TRBV6-7 belongs to the ORF category, with a function that is uncertain. The CDR3 totals 14 residues. V was shortened by 8 bases and J by 3 bases, with 13 bases between the two germline ends. The CDR3 coding sequence is TGTGCCAGCCCCACCACGGGGGACACCGGGGAGCTGTTTTTT. Translated, it gives CASPTTGDTGELFF.

The CDR3 DNA reads as TGTGCCTGGAGAATTGGGACAGGGAACACTGAAGCTTTCTTT. It yields the protein CAWRIGTGNTEAFF. The V and J genes are TRBV30 and TRBJ1-1, with 8 bases identical to TRBD1. The V gene end was trimmed by 3 bases and the J gene end by 1 base; junction bases not matched to a gene: 4. Germline V gene data show CDR1 as GTSNPN and CDR2 as SVGIG (reference sequence). This CDR3 contains 14 residues.

The genes are TRBV9 and TRBJ2-1; weak D call: TRBD2 (5 bases). CDR1 is SGDLS, CDR2 YYNGEE, per germline. CDR3 length equals 16 residues. V lost 3 bases, J lost 2 bases, and 15 bases lay in between. The CDR3 DNA reads TGTGCCAGCAGCGAGAGGGAGAGTTTACCCTACAATGAGCAGTTCTTC. This translates into CASSERESLPYNEQFF.

Note on this clone: A junction boundary mismatches the germline segment, possibly from a read error. The chain links TRBV27 to TRBJ1-1, with no clear D. Germline CDR1 MNHEY, CDR2 SMNVEV (reference sequence). The CDR3 has 13 amino acids. In nucleotides, the CDR3 is TGTGCCAGCGGAATAAGGGAGAACACTGAAGCTTTCTTC. Its translation is CASGIRENTEAFF.

The chain has TRBV6-1 and TRBJ2-1; TRBD1 matches 7 bases. Germline V gene data show CDR1 as MNHNS and CDR2 as SASEGT. Trimming cost V 2 bases and J 12 bases; bases outside gene matches: 19. The CDR3 totals 17 residues. The CDR3, as DNA: TGTGCCAGCAGTGAATATATGACCGGGACAGTTGGGTTTGCGCAGTTCTTC. This translates into CASSEYMTGTVGFAQFF.

The table lists this clone with a count of one. This chain links TRBV5-1 with TRBJ2-3, with unresolved D. Germline lookup yields CDR1 SGHRS and CDR2 YFSETQ. The CDR3 runs 15 residues. V gave up 1 base and J gave up 3 bases, with 12 bases separating them. The CDR3 loop is CASSLHQTRTDTQYF. As DNA, the CDR3 is TGCGCCAGCAGCTTGCATCAAACTCGGACAGATACGCAGTATTTT.

The chain combines TRBV9 with TRBJ1-2; 9 bases line up with TRBD1. J lost 7 bases, V lost 2 bases, and 9 bases had no gene match. Germline CDR1 SGDLS, CDR2 YYNGEE. This CDR3 contains 15 residues. In DNA form, the CDR3 reads TGTGCCAGCAGCGTCAGGGGGGACAGGGAAGGTGGCTACACCTTC. This sequence encodes CASSVRGDREGGYTF.

This clone has only a few counts. The chain joins TRBV11-3 to TRBJ2-5, with D possibly being TRBD2 (5 bases). Between the trimmed V and J ends, which lost 3 bases and 4 bases, there was a span of 9 bases. The V gene's germline CDR1 is SGHNT and CDR2 YENEEA. The CDR3 length is 13 residues. The CDR3 sequence: CASSFEGRETQYF. The DNA for the CDR3 is TGTGCCAGCAGCTTTGAGGGAAGAGAGACCCAGTACTTC. The variable domain in full, completed from reference TRBV11-3 and TRBJ2-5, reads EAGVVQSPRYKIIEKKQPVAFWCNPISGHNTLYWYLQNLGQGPELLIRYENEEAVDDSQLPKDRFSAERLKGVDSTLKIQPAELGDSAVYLCASSFEGRETQYFGPGTRLLVL.

V is TRBV4-1 and J is TRBJ2-3, with 10 nucleotides matching TRBD1. Germline values: CDR1 MGHRA, CDR2 YSYEKL. The CDR3 runs 17 residues. J lost 2 bases, V lost 3 bases, and 8 bases had no gene match. The CDR3 DNA reads TGCGCCAGCAGCCACAACCCTGACAGGGGGCCCACAGATACGCAGTATTTT. Translating gives CASSHNPDRGPTDTQYF.

The rearrangement joins TRBV30 to TRBJ2-5, with D perhaps TRBD2 (6 bases). The V end was cut by 5 bases, the J end by 3 bases, with 19 bases between. Germline CDR1 and CDR2: GTSNPN and SVGIG (reference sequence). The CDR3 is 15 residues long. CDR3 coding DNA: TGTGCCTGGGGCACCCCTAGCGCAATGGAAGAGACCCAGTACTTC. It codes for CAWGTPSAMEETQYF.